The entry below describes one TCR beta chain. The antigen remains undetermined. This CDR3 is 14 amino acids long. Germline CDR1 is MNHEY and CDR2 is SMNVEV (reference sequence). V was shortened by 3 bases and J by 2 bases, with 5 bases between the two germline ends. The use of genomic DNA as template underpinned the TCR beta VDJ and CDR3 profiling. In TCRdb, the reads were re-called with MiXCR into one record per CDR3 protein. The sample holds about 120,000 distinct CDR3 sequences, roughly 55% seen once. Individuals selected for sequencing had exhibited CD8+CD57+ cell expansion on flow cytometry. Each of the patients presented with severe acquired aplastic anemia. The data belong to a study of CD8+CD57+ T cells in acquired aplastic anemia. Study-level results: Controls and patients did not differ significantly in CD8+ Simpson's diversity. A set of 25 to 30 CD8+ CDR3 sequences was shared between patients and controls, and these sequences appeared highly expressed in patients.

The gene calls are TRBV27 and TRBJ1-6; D is uncertain. This sequence was found in a human donor with aplastic anemia. The sample consisted of sorted CD4+, CD8+, or CD8+CD57+ T cells (not recorded which) from PBMCs. The CDR3 loop reads CASSLLTYNSPLHF. The DNA of the CDR3 is TGTGCCAGCAGTTTGCTCACCTATAATTCACCCCTCCACTTT.